Reported below is one T cell receptor (beta chain). As yet, its antigen is unknown. For sorted subsets, 200 ng DNA per replicate equaled around 30,000 T cell genomes. TCRdb's copy holds only in-frame clones and misses some; the assay was immunoSEQ multiplex PCR. Of approximately 1,000,000 clones listed, approximately 80% are singletons. This record belongs to a study of shared clonotypes between healthy human individuals. The CDR3 loop spans 13 amino acids. General study findings and limits: There were few donors, and this limited the genetic and exposure-history diversity represented.

Only Caucasian adults living in Nashville, Tennessee served as donors. This TCR was sampled from a man in his late teens or twenties in good health. Some clones in this sample may be carry-over from other donors' samples. The chain has TRBV21-1 and TRBJ2-6; TRBD1 is the table's D call, not checked against the DNA. TRBV21-1 is reported as a pseudogene. Sequencing used memory CD4+ T cells from PBMCs. Subset reported: CD45RA-negative fraction. In DNA, the CDR3 is TGTGCCACCACAGCCGCGGGGGCCAACGTCCTGACTTTC. Amino acid sequence: CATTAAGANVLTF.